Each of the 8 T cell receptor beta chains below was sequenced from the same sample in a study of T cells in Graves' hyperthyroidism and ophthalmopathy (dated by TCRdb to the late 2010s). Library prep was done by multiplex PCR. The sequencer was an Illumina HiSeq 2000. The TCR beta CDR3 regions were amplified from RNA transcripts. The first round of RT-PCR for the TCR CDR3 was performed with the HTBI primer set and the Qiagen OneStep RT-PCR kit. TCRdb trimmed the raw reads at Q25, called clones with MiXCR and kept productive beta chains. Each record represents a unique CDR3 protein, reported with the most common genes and DNA among its rows. The sample has around 370,000 distinct CDR3 sequences on record, approximately 17% of them singletons. The ten top clones hold 40% of the sample. Source material: blood. Receptor source: a man aged 18 to 30 with Graves' ophthalmopathy.

This clonotype was observed many times. The chain has TRBV2 and TRBJ1-1, with D uncertain. Germline V CDR1 and CDR2: SNHLY, FYNNEI. Trimming took off 7 bases at V and 0 bases at J, with 12 bases between the two ends. The CDR3 has 14 amino acids. The CDR3 sequence: CASILGNLNTEAFF. Here the CDR3 DNA reads TGTGCCAGCATTCTTGGTAATTTGAACACTGAAGCTTTCTTT.

The V call is TRBV6-1, the J call TRBJ2-1; 11 bases are shared with TRBD1. Germline-derived CDR1 and CDR2 are MNHNS and SASEGT. The CDR3 spans 13 residues. Trimming took 7 bases from V and 9 from J; bases not matched to a gene: 5. The CDR3, as DNA: TGTGCCAGCAAGGACAGGGGGCGGGGTGAGCAGTTCTTC. Translation: CASKDRGRGEQFF.

This clonotype was seen repeatedly, ten times or more. J is TRBJ1-2 and V is TRBV20-1, with 8 nucleotides matching TRBD1. The CDR3 spans 13 residues. The junction had 3 bases not matched to a gene; V was cut back by 0 bases and J by 6 bases. Germline loops: CDR1 DFQATT, CDR2 SNEGSKA (reference sequence). The CDR3 loop is CSAREAGGDGYTF. The CDR3 nucleotides read TGCAGTGCTAGAGAGGCAGGGGGCGATGGCTACACCTTC.

This chain uses TRBV12-5 with TRBJ2-3, with TRBD2 as a possible D gene (5 bases). Trimming removed 2 bases from V and 6 bases from J, with 12 bases in between. Per germline, CDR1 LGHNT and CDR2 FRNRAP. The CDR3 length is 14 residues. The CDR3 DNA is TGTGCTAGTGGTTTGTACGGGGAGACCGATACGCAGTATTTT. Residues: CASGLYGETDTQYF.

Ten or more counts support this clonotype. The V and J genes are TRBV2 and TRBJ2-6; D is undetermined. The V and J ends lost 6 bases and 1 base respectively, with 16 bases between them. The CDR3 has 17 amino acids. The germline V gene encodes CDR1 SNHLY and CDR2 FYNNEI. CDR3 region: CASRQNRAASGANVLTF. The CDR3, as DNA: TGTGCCAGCAGGCAGAATAGGGCGGCTTCTGGGGCCAACGTCCTGACTTTC.

This clonotype was seen repeatedly, ten times or more. The chain couples TRBV9 to TRBJ2-5; D ambiguous. V was pared by 0 bases and J by 5 bases, with 11 bases between. From germline, CDR1 is SGDLS and CDR2 YYNGEE. The CDR3 is 14 amino acids. The CDR3 bases are TGTGCCAGCAGCGTAGCTCCCAGTCCCGAGACCCAGTACTTC. Its translation: CASSVAPSPETQYF. Full variable domain (missing parts from reference TRBV9 and TRBJ2-5): DSGVTQTPKHLITATGQRVTLRCSPRSGDLSVYWYQQSLDQGLQFLIQYYNGEERAKGNILERFSAQQFPDLHSELNLSSLELGDSALYFCASSVAPSPETQYFGPGTRLLVL.

The V gene is TRBV6-2 or TRBV6-3, the J gene TRBJ2-1; TRBD2 matches 14 bases. The CDR3 totals 16 residues. Germline trimming cut 5 bases from V and 7 bases from J; bases unmatched to any gene: 7. Germline V gives CDR1 MNHEY, CDR2 SVGEGT. This CDR3 is CASSPGTSGRLNEQFF. CDR3 coding DNA: TGTGCCAGCAGTCCCGGGACTAGCGGGAGATTAAATGAGCAGTTCTTC.

This clonotype was found many times. This rearrangement joins TRBV20-1 to TRBJ2-7, with no clear D. CDR1 DFQATT and CDR2 SNEGSKA come from the germline V gene (reference sequence). V lost 0 bases, J lost 5 bases, and 11 bases lay in between. This CDR3 is 13 amino acids long. In nucleotides, the CDR3 is TGCAGTGCTAGAGACCCCTTAGACGACGAGCAGTACTTC. Translation gives CSARDPLDDEQYF.